What follows is one TCR beta chain and its context. It has no known antigen specificity. The input lacks base qualities; no much larger clone sits a single base away. The donors were included in the validation cohort of over a hundred subjects, a group kept apart from the roughly 700-subject first cohort. This sample is drawn from a study of cytomegalovirus exposure and HLA in healthy donors (TCRdb year 2017). Study-wide context: According to a later analysis, one platform produced both the approximately 110 validation repertoires and the roughly 660 repertoires of the first cohort. The study was designed to test whether signatures of past pathogen exposure could be identified by cataloging public T cell receptors. In addition to the first cohort of around 670 subjects, a separate validation cohort of 120 different subjects was used. The study combined high-throughput TCR immunosequencing, statistical association of individual TCRs with disease status, and machine learning to predict cytomegalovirus infection status. The study at large found these results: All 120 or so repertoires were used to score co-occurrence in the validation cohort in a later analysis, because that analysis had no HLA typing for the cohort. A total of 164 TCR beta chains were listed by the study as associated with cytomegalovirus. The classifier was reported to diagnose cytomegalovirus status with high specificity and sensitivity in both the original and validation cohorts. The authors suggested that the approach could potentially be extended to other disease states and immunological phenotypes. In vitro tests confirmed that a few of the cytomegalovirus-associated TCR beta chains recognize cytomegalovirus antigens. Subsequent analysis determined that TCRs grouped into clusters in the first cohort also showed a tendency toward co-occurrence across the 130 or so validation repertoires, and roughly 95% of cluster scores exceeded 0. Most TCR sequences were seen in very few donors, while some public TCRs were found in many individuals.

Libraries were made using the immunoSEQ multiplex PCR assay. The authors' analysis ran thus. A statistical classification framework was developed to diagnose cytomegalovirus status using the catalog of TCR beta chain sequences. TCRdb carries this immuneACCESS record with in-frame sequences only. Its versions omit some clonotypes, under half of them owing to an unresolved V gene in the studies checked, with the rest unexplained. Clonal size and the V and J genes are those of that table, whereas D and trimming came from the DNA. The sample table contains over 120,000 clones; only one count was recorded for over 80% of them. The ten largest account for under 8% of the sample. The clonotype originates from a woman younger than 45 in good health and CMV-seropositive. The specimen was PBMCs.

The DNA sequence is as follows: TGTGCCAGCAGCACTAGCGGTTCCCAAGAGACCCAGTACTTC. The translation is CASSTSGSQETQYF. The V and J segments used are TRBV9 and TRBJ2-5, with 8 bases aligning to TRBD2. Ends trimmed: V by 4 bases, J by 1 base; bases unmatched to a gene: 3. Reading the germline V gene gives CDR1 SGDLS and CDR2 YYNGEE. The CDR3 sequence holds 14 residues, the cysteine and phenylalanine included. Only CDR3 DNA remains: 42 bases, in frame from the first base.